This passage covers 25 T cell receptor beta chains from one sample sequenced in a study of neurological immune-mediated disorders. TCRdb recomputed calls from the 5' RACE reads with MiXCR, one row per CDR3 protein. This sample has about 46,000 distinct CDR3 sequences, with 10% to 13% found just once. Sample: PBMCs. The origin of the receptors is a man in his sixties or seventies with HTLV-1-associated myelopathy (HAM/TSP).

The chain carries TRBV6-2 or TRBV6-3 and TRBJ1-1; TRBD1 is a possible D gene (6 bases). The CDR3 length is 15 residues. V lost 6 bases, J lost 4 bases, and 18 bases lay in between. The germline gives CDR1 MNHEY, CDR2 SVGEGT. Written as DNA, the CDR3 is TGTGCCAGCAGCCAAGCGCCGGGGGCGCCCACTGAAGCTTTCTTT. Protein sequence: CASSQAPGAPTEAFF.

This clonotype has a count of ten or more. The V and J genes are TRBV7-2 and TRBJ2-4, with 15 bases identical to TRBD2. The V segment lost 5 bases and the J segment 15 bases; nucleotides outside the gene matches: 11. Looked up from germline, CDR1 is SGHTA and CDR2 is FQGNSA. The CDR3 spans 15 residues. The CDR3 reads CASSQAAGTSGRPYF. CDR3 sequence (DNA): TGTGCCAGCAGCCAAGCGGCCGGGACTAGCGGGAGGCCGTACTTC.

For this clonotype: A much larger clone sits a single nucleotide away, making a read error possible. J is TRBJ2-5 and V is TRBV6-1, with 7 bases lining up with TRBD1. CDR3 length equals 12 residues. CDR1 is MNHNS, CDR2 SASEGT, per germline. Losses at the gene ends were 6 bases for V and 4 bases for J; bases not matched to a gene: 2. The CDR3 spells CASSRGRETQYF. The CDR3 DNA sequence: TGTGCCAGCAGCAGGGGGAGAGAGACCCAGTACTTC.

This clonotype showed up many times. The CDR3 is CASSPPGADTQYF. The CDR3 nucleotides read TGTGCCAGCAGCCCCCCCGGCGCAGATACGCAGTATTTT. The chain recombines TRBV7-3 with TRBJ2-3; D gene ambiguous. In germline, CDR1 is SGHTA, CDR2 FQGTGA. The germline V and J ends were trimmed by 5 bases and 4 bases, with 10 bases remaining between them. CDR3 length: 13 amino acids.

V is TRBV6-2 or TRBV6-3 and J is TRBJ2-5; maybe TRBD2 (5 bases). Trimming removed 6 bases from V and 5 bases from J, with 13 bases in between. Germline lookup yields CDR1 MNHEY and CDR2 SVGEGT. CDR3 length: 13 residues. The CDR3 nucleotides are TGTGCCAGCAGGGGGAGCAGTCCTGAGACCCAGTACTTC. This gives the protein CASRGSSPETQYF.

The table lists this clonotype with many counts. This rearrangement joins TRBV12-3 or TRBV12-4 to TRBJ1-1; the D is unclear. CDR3 length: 14 residues. Trimming left V 6 bases short and J 3 bases short, with 14 bases between. The CDR3, as DNA: TGTGCCAGCAGGGCACAATCGTTGTACACTGAAGCTTTCTTT. This codes for CASRAQSLYTEAFF.

This clonotype was picked up many times. The chain links TRBV6-2 or TRBV6-3 to TRBJ2-1; TRBD1 or TRBD2 may be the D gene (5 bases each). CDR3 length: 14 residues. In germline, CDR1 is MNHEY, CDR2 SVGEGT. The germline V and J ends were trimmed by 5 bases and 10 bases, with 18 bases remaining between them. The CDR3 loop reads CASSPRDPRPEQFF. CDR3 DNA sequence: TGTGCCAGCAGTCCCCGGGACCCCCGCCCCGAGCAGTTCTTC.

This clonotype showed up many times. The rearrangement links TRBV6-6 to TRBJ2-7; D perhaps matches TRBD1 (5 bases). V was pared by 6 bases and J by 2 bases, with 14 bases between. This CDR3 is built from 14 residues. Per germline, CDR1 MNHNY and CDR2 SVGAGI (reference sequence). The CDR3 region is CASSPKWGTYEQYF. In DNA form, the CDR3 reads TGTGCCAGCAGCCCCAAGTGGGGCACCTACGAGCAGTACTTC.

At least ten counts were recorded for this clonotype. V usage is TRBV5-5 and J usage is TRBJ2-7; D unresolved. The V end was cut by 2 bases, the J end by 1 base, with 7 bases between. Per the germline V gene, CDR1 is SGHKS and CDR2 is YYEKEE (reference sequence). The CDR3 consists of 13 residues. CDR3 region: CASSLVGSYEQYF. CDR3 nucleotides: TGTGCCAGCAGCTTAGTCGGGTCCTACGAGCAGTACTTC.

This clonotype has ten or more counts. This chain links TRBV20-1 with TRBJ2-7; perhaps TRBD1 as D (5 bases). V was clipped by 4 bases and J by 6 bases, with 13 bases between them. Looked up from germline, CDR1 is DFQATT and CDR2 is SNEGSKA (reference sequence). This CDR3 contains 12 residues. The CDR3 coding sequence is TGCAGTGCTATTCGCGACAGCCGCGAGCAGTACTTC. Residues: CSAIRDSREQYF.

This clonotype came up many times. The chain couples TRBV9 to TRBJ2-2, with D unresolved. This CDR3 spans 14 amino acids. Germline lookup yields CDR1 SGDLS and CDR2 YYNGEE. V was clipped by 0 bases and J by 3 bases, with 6 bases between them. This CDR3 reads CASSVGGDTGELFF. The CDR3, as DNA: TGTGCCAGCAGCGTAGGTGGAGACACCGGGGAGCTGTTTTTT.

The CDR3 DNA follows: TGTGCCAGCAGCTTAGGGCTCCGTACACCCCTCCACTTT. Protein: CASSLGLRTPLHF. The rearrangement uses TRBV7-9 and TRBJ1-6; no clear D gene. There are 13 residues in the CDR3. Germline V gene sequence: CDR1 SEHNR, CDR2 FQNEAQ (reference sequence). The V end lost 1 base, the J end lost 11 bases, and 9 bases lay between the germline ends.

This clonotype was observed a few times. The V gene is TRBV6-5, the J gene TRBJ1-3; 8 bases are shared with TRBD1. Germline lookup yields CDR1 MNHEY and CDR2 SVGAGI. This CDR3 has 15 amino acids. The ends lost 6 bases at V and 2 bases at J; junction bases unmatched: 6. The CDR3 bases are TGTGCCAGCAGCCGACAGGGGAACCCTGGAAACACCATATATTTT. Protein: CASSRQGNPGNTIYF.

To note about this clonotype: Because the CDR3 is missing its conserved closing phenylalanine or tryptophan, this is likely a read error. The rearrangement links TRBV5-1 to TRBJ2-2, with 11 bases aligning to TRBD2. Germline assignment: CDR1 SGHRS and CDR2 YFSETQ. The CDR3 consists of 15 residues. Germline trimming cut 7 bases from V and 6 bases from J; bases unmatched to any gene: 8. This chain's CDR3 is CASRRTSGLSGELFS. The CDR3 DNA is TGCGCCAGCCGCCGGACTAGCGGGTTGTCCGGGGAGCTGTTTTCT.

This clonotype was seen ten or more times. This chain joins TRBV20-1 and TRBJ2-3; TRBD1 is a possible D gene (6 bases). Trimming shortened V by 1 base and J by 0 bases, and 14 bases separated the two germline ends. This CDR3 has 16 residues. Germline assignment: CDR1 DFQATT and CDR2 SNEGSKA (reference sequence). Here the CDR3 reads CSARGPDSPSTDTQYF. The DNA for the CDR3 is TGCAGTGCTAGAGGCCCGGACAGTCCTAGCACAGATACGCAGTATTTT.

In this sample, this clonotype turned up many times. The gene calls are TRBV7-2 and TRBJ1-1, with unresolved D. This CDR3 contains 14 residues. The V end was cut by 4 bases, the J end by 2 bases, with 11 bases between. CDR1 and CDR2 (germline): SGHTA, FQGNSA. The CDR3 region has the DNA TGTGCCAGCAGCTCAGCGGTCCTAAACACTGAAGCTTTCTTT. Its translation is CASSSAVLNTEAFF.

This clonotype was seen at least ten times. The chain couples TRBV10-3 to TRBJ2-1; 9 bases are shared with TRBD1. Looked up from germline, CDR1 is ENHRY and CDR2 is SYGVKD. The trim removed 5 bases at V and 9 bases at J, leaving 8 bases unmatched. This CDR3 comprises 14 residues. Here the CDR3 reads CAISRDRDKGEQFF. CDR3 in DNA: TGTGCCATCAGTAGGGACAGGGACAAGGGTGAGCAGTTCTTC.

This clonotype was seen repeatedly, ten times or more. V usage is TRBV12-3 or TRBV12-4 and J usage is TRBJ2-6; D perhaps matches TRBD2 (5 bases). The V end lost 3 bases, the J end lost 0 bases, and 6 bases lay between the germline ends. CDR3 length: 15 residues. CDR3 in DNA: TGTGCCAGCAGTTTCGGGATCTCTGGGGCCAACGTCCTGACTTTC. It yields the protein CASSFGISGANVLTF.

This clonotype was seen many times. The chain is built from TRBV28 and TRBJ1-5; D unresolved. This CDR3 is 12 amino acids long. Trimming removed 4 bases from V and 0 bases from J, with 1 base in between. Germline V gives CDR1 MDHEN, CDR2 SYDVKM. DNA of the CDR3: TGTGCCAGCAGTTATAGCAATCAGCCCCAGCATTTT. Its protein product is CASSYSNQPQHF.

This clonotype appeared many times. The chain has TRBV12-3 or TRBV12-4 and TRBJ2-1, with 9 bases lining up with TRBD1. V trimming: 8 bases; J trimming: 4 bases; junction bases outside the gene matches: 9. The CDR3 is made up of 15 amino acids. Here the CDR3 reads CASGPTGGLYNEQFF. CDR3 nucleotides: TGTGCCAGCGGCCCTACAGGGGGCTTGTACAATGAGCAGTTCTTC.

The table lists this clonotype with many counts. The chain recombines TRBV6-5 with TRBJ2-5; a weak D match, TRBD1 (6 bases). V lost 2 bases and J lost 4, with 17 bases in between. Germline V CDR1 and CDR2: MNHEY, SVGAGI. This CDR3 has 16 amino acids. This CDR3 is CASSYSLNRVRETQYF. CDR3 nucleotide sequence: TGTGCCAGCAGTTACAGCCTGAACAGGGTGAGAGAGACCCAGTACTTC.

This clonotype was detected ten times or more. This chain connects TRBV7-8 to TRBJ1-5, with D hard to call. V lost 5 bases and J lost 4, with 6 bases in between. Germline V lookup: CDR1 SGHVS, CDR2 FQNEAQ. The CDR3 length is 12 residues. The CDR3 here is CASSESNQPQHF. DNA for the CDR3: TGTGCCAGCAGCGAGTCGAATCAGCCCCAGCATTTT.

This clonotype has a count of ten or more. The chain carries TRBV28 and TRBJ2-7; no clear D gene. Per the germline V gene, CDR1 is MDHEN and CDR2 is SYDVKM. The CDR3 length is 11 residues. The V end lost 7 bases, the J end lost 3 bases, and 7 bases lay between the germline ends. Here the CDR3 DNA reads TGTGCCAGCATGGGCCTCTACGAGCAGTACTTC. Translated, it gives CASMGLYEQYF.

This clonotype was detected many times. The rearrangement links TRBV27 to TRBJ2-3; D is unclear. V was trimmed by 5 bases and J by 1 base, leaving 10 bases between them. Germline-derived CDR1 and CDR2 are MNHEY and SMNVEV (reference sequence). CDR3 length: 14 residues. CDR3 region: CASSARWGTDTQYF. CDR3 nucleotide sequence: TGTGCCAGCAGTGCCCGGTGGGGCACAGATACGCAGTATTTT.

This chain connects TRBV7-8 to TRBJ2-5; TRBD1 might be the D (6 bases). The CDR3 runs to 15 residues. From germline, CDR1 is SGHVS and CDR2 FQNEAQ. Trimming took off 7 bases at V and 4 bases at J, with 19 bases between the two ends. The DNA of the CDR3 is TGTGCCAGCAACCGGGGAACAGGGCTGGGAGAGACCCAGTACTTC. This translates into CASNRGTGLGETQYF.